The 3 T cell receptor beta chains below all came from one sample that was sequenced in a study of T cell responses to AZD1222 COVID-19 vaccine. The table came from immunoSEQ multiplex PCR; TCRdb's copy has only in-frame clones and leaves some out. The sample lists approximately 150,000 clones, 85% to 95% seen once, with 12% in the top ten. The sequencing here drew on peripheral blood, taken after recovery from COVID-19. These receptors originate from an adult who had recovered from COVID-19.

The V gene is TRBV9, the J gene TRBJ2-5; D call uncertain. Trimming took 3 bases from V and 5 from J, leaving 20 bases between them. This CDR3 region has 16 residues. Germline V gives CDR1 SGDLS, CDR2 YYNGEE. The CDR3 region is CASSADPRGRWETQYF. Written as DNA, the CDR3 is TGTGCCAGCAGCGCCGACCCGAGAGGCAGGTGGGAGACCCAGTACTTC.

The chain joins TRBV30 to TRBJ2-7; D remains unclear. Trimming removed 0 bases from V and 4 bases from J, with 4 bases in between. This CDR3 is 11 amino acids long. Germline loops: CDR1 GTSNPN, CDR2 SVGIG (reference sequence). The CDR3 nucleotides read TGTGCCTGGAGTGTACAGTACGAGCAGTACTTC. Residues: CAWSVQYEQYF. Full variable domain (outside the CDR3, taken from reference TRBV30 and TRBJ2-7): SQTIHQWPATLVQPVGSPLSLECTVEGTSNPNLYWYRQAAGRGLQLLFYSVGIGQISSEVPQNLSASRPQDRQFILSSKKLLLSDSGFYLCAWSVQYEQYFGPGTRLTVT.

This clone was found once. The V gene is TRBV24-1, the J gene TRBJ2-2; no clear D gene. Germline loops: CDR1 KGHDR, CDR2 SFDVKD. The V gene lost 4 bases and the J gene lost 5 bases, with 4 bases spanning the gap. This CDR3 is built from 12 residues. The CDR3: CATSDLTGELFF. DNA of the CDR3: TGTGCCACCAGTGACTTAACCGGGGAGCTGTTTTTT.